A selection of T cell receptor beta chains follows, all from one sample in a study of T cells in Graves' hyperthyroidism and ophthalmopathy. TCRdb processed the multiplex PCR reads anew with MiXCR; each CDR3 protein has one entry. The sample includes almost 250,000 distinct CDR3 sequences, 24% of them seen just once. The sample taken for sequencing was blood. The receptors here all came from a woman in her thirties or forties with Graves' ophthalmopathy. Both conserved end residues are part of each CDR3. The D gene is left open where the match is weak. Some rows mark clone size as missing; the rest say once, few, many or name a class of expanded clone.

TRBV4-1,NA,many,TRBJ2-7,TGCGCCAGCAGCCAAGATCAGGGCTACGAGCAGTACTTC,CASSQDQGYEQYF
TRBV3-1,NA,many,TRBJ1-5,TGTGCCAGCAGCCAAGGGGAAGATAGCAATCAGCCCCAGCATTTT,CASSQGEDSNQPQHF
TRBV2,NA,NA,TRBJ1-1,TGTGCCAGCAGTGATCATCGGTCAGTCTCCTTGTTGAACACTGAAGCTTTCTTT,CASSDHRSVSLLNTEAFF
TRBV20-1,NA,NA,TRBJ1-1,TGCAGTGCCAGGACAGACACTGAAGCTTTCTTT,CSARTDTEAFF
TRBV28,TRBD1,many,TRBJ2-7,TGTGCCAGCAGTTTAAAAGGGGGCGCCGAGGGGAAGCAGTACTTC,CASSLKGGAEGKQYF
TRBV6-5,NA,NA,TRBJ1-1,TGTGCCAGCAGTTACTCGATTGCCTTGAACACTGAAGCTTTCTTT,CASSYSIALNTEAFF
TRBV28,TRBD2,NA,TRBJ2-7,TGTGCCTGCCCCGGGACTAGCTCCTACGAGCAGTACTTC,CACPGTSSYEQYF
TRBV12-3/TRBV12-4,NA,many,TRBJ2-7,TGTGCCAGCAGAAAAGGAAGCGGCGGGCAGTACTTC,CASRKGSGGQYF
TRBV29-1,NA,many,TRBJ1-2,TGCAGCGAAGGACACCTTGGCTACACCTTC,CSEGHLGYTF
TRBV9,NA,many,TRBJ2-2,TGTGCCAGCAGCGTCCTAGCGATTGGGGAGCTGTTTTTT,CASSVLAIGELFF
TRBV12-3/TRBV12-4,NA,many,TRBJ2-7,TGTGCCAGCAGTTTTGAGGGGAGACAGTACTTC,CASSFEGRQYF
TRBV28,NA,many,TRBJ1-2,TGTGCCAGCAGGGACCGGGACTTATATGGCTACACCTTC,CASRDRDLYGYTF
TRBV12-3/TRBV12-4,NA,many,TRBJ1-1,TGTGCCAGCAGTCCCAGCCCGGGGGAGTACACTGAAGCTTTCTTT,CASSPSPGEYTEAFF
TRBV2,TRBD2,NA,TRBJ2-4,TGTGCCAGCAGTCTCCCGGGACTAGCGGGAAACATTCAGTACTTC,CASSLPGLAGNIQYF
TRBV20-1,NA,many,TRBJ1-5,TGCAGTGCTAGAGATCAATCCGGGTTTGGCCAGCCCCAGCATTTT,CSARDQSGFGQPQHF
TRBV28,NA,many,TRBJ2-5,TGTGCCAGCAGTTTATGGGAGGGGACCCAGTACTTC,CASSLWEGTQYF
TRBV28,NA,NA,TRBJ2-2,TGTGCCAGCAGTTTCTCTCTCGCTGGGGAGCTGTTTTTT,CASSFSLAGELFF
TRBV13,NA,many,TRBJ1-1,TGTGCCAGCAGCTTTTCGGGGGGCGACACTGAAGCTTTCTTT,CASSFSGGDTEAFF
TRBV7-2,TRBD2,NA,TRBJ2-5,TGTGCCAGCAGGCTAGCGGGGGGACATCAAGAGACCCAGTACTTC,CASRLAGGHQETQYF
TRBV25-1,TRBD1,NA,TRBJ2-5,TGTGCCAGCAGTAACAGGGGTGGGGAGACCCAGTACTTC,CASSNRGGETQYF
TRBV6-5,NA,many,TRBJ1-6,TGTGCCAGCAGTTACTCGCCCGGGACACTCCGGTCCTGGAATTCACCCCTCCACTTT,CASSYSPGTLRSWNSPLHF
TRBV6-5,NA,NA,TRBJ2-6,TGTGCCAGCAGTTACGAAGGGAGTGGGGCCAACGTCCTGACTTTC,CASSYEGSGANVLTF
TRBV19,NA,many,TRBJ2-7,TGTGCCAGTAGTACTGCCCCCGGGTTCTCCTACGAGCAGTACTTC,CASSTAPGFSYEQYF
TRBV19,NA,many,TRBJ2-6,TGTGCCAGTAAGGGGGAAGGGGCCAACGTCCTGACTTTC,CASKGEGANVLTF
TRBV28,NA,few,TRBJ1-2,TGTGCCAGCAGTTCCTTGATGGGCTACACCTTC,CASSSLMGYTF
TRBV6-4,NA,many,TRBJ2-2,TGTGCCAGCAGTAGCGGCACCGGGGAGCTGTTTTTT,CASSSGTGELFF
TRBV30,NA,many,TRBJ2-5,TGTGCCTGGAGTGCCGGAGAGACCCAGTACTTC,CAWSAGETQYF
TRBV24-1,TRBD1,many,TRBJ1-5,TGTGCCACCAGTGAGACCGGGACAGGGGGCAATCAGCCCCAGCATTTT,CATSETGTGGNQPQHF
TRBV6-5,TRBD2,many,TRBJ2-5,TGTGCCAGCCAGCGGGGGGGCCAAGAGACCCAGTACTTC,CASQRGGQETQYF
TRBV5-1,NA,few,TRBJ1-2,TGCGCCGGCAGCTTGAGCCAGGGTGGCAACTATGGCTACACCTTC,CAGSLSQGGNYGYTF
TRBV2,TRBD2,many,TRBJ2-7,TGTGCCAGCAGTGAGTTCCTAGCGGGCTACGAGCAGTACTTC,CASSEFLAGYEQYF
TRBV28,TRBD1,NA,TRBJ1-1,TGTGCCAGCAGTGCACAGGGGAGGGTGAACACTGAAGCTTTCTTT,CASSAQGRVNTEAFF
TRBV28,NA,NA,TRBJ2-7,TGTGCCAGCAGCTATGCCGGATACGAGCAGTACTTC,CASSYAGYEQYF
TRBV27,NA,many,TRBJ1-2,TGTGCCAGCAGTTTTCAGTTGGGGGGTAACTATGGCTACACCTTC,CASSFQLGGNYGYTF
TRBV7-9,TRBD1,many,TRBJ1-2,TGTGCCAGCAGCCCATCGGGACAGGGGAGATATGGCTACACCTTC,CASSPSGQGRYGYTF
TRBV2,NA,many,TRBJ2-7,TGTGCCAGCAGTTACAGATTCTCCTACGAGCAGTACTTC,CASSYRFSYEQYF
TRBV29-1,TRBD2,many,TRBJ2-7,TGCAGCGTTGAAGGGGCTAGCGGGCCCTTCGAGCAGTACTTC,CSVEGASGPFEQYF
TRBV30,NA,many,TRBJ2-7,TGTGCCTGGAGTACTCGGGGGGCCTCCTACGAGCAGTACTTC,CAWSTRGASYEQYF
TRBV7-2,TRBD1,many,TRBJ1-6,TGTGCCAGCAGCACGAGGGGACAGACGGATTCACCCCTCCACTTT,CASSTRGQTDSPLHF
TRBV15,TRBD2,many,TRBJ2-5,TGTGCCACCAGTCCCCGCCTAGCGGGGCAAGAGACCCAGTACTTC,CATSPRLAGQETQYF
TRBV12-3/TRBV12-4,NA,NA,TRBJ2-2,TGTGCCAGCAGTCCTTCCTTAGCAGGGATGGCCGGGGAGCTGTTTTTT,CASSPSLAGMAGELFF
TRBV27,NA,many,TRBJ2-2,TGTGCCAGCAGTTTTAACCGGGTGGGACAAATAGGGAACACCGGGGAGCTGCTTTTT,CASSFNRVGQIGNTGELLF
TRBV20-1,TRBD2,many,TRBJ2-5,TGCAGTGCTGTCGAGGCGGGAGAATTACTGCAAGAGACCCAGTACTTC,CSAVEAGELLQETQYF
TRBV25-1,TRBD1,many,TRBJ2-7,TGTGCCAGCAGTAGGACAGGGCTTCAGGGCGAGCAGTACTTC,CASSRTGLQGEQYF
TRBV29-1,NA,many,TRBJ1-2,TGCAGCGTTGAACCTTGGCCCGGCTACACCTTC,CSVEPWPGYTF
TRBV18,TRBD1,many,TRBJ2-5,TGTGCCAGCTCACCACGGACAGGGATGGAGACCCAGTACTTC,CASSPRTGMETQYF
TRBV7-6,TRBD2,many,TRBJ2-7,TGTGCCAGCAGCTTCCTAGCGGGGGAGCAGTACTTC,CASSFLAGEQYF
TRBV28,NA,many,TRBJ2-4,TGTGCCAGCAGTTTATTCAGGGGGGGGAAAAACATTCAGTACTTC,CASSLFRGGKNIQYF
TRBV7-8,NA,many,TRBJ1-2,TGTGCCAGCAGCTTATTTCATAACTATGGCTACACCTTC,CASSLFHNYGYTF
TRBV20-1,NA,many,TRBJ1-3,TGCAGTGCTAGAGCCCTTACCGGGGCTCCTGGAAACACCATATATTTT,CSARALTGAPGNTIYF
TRBV11-1,TRBD1,NA,TRBJ2-7,TGTGCCAGCAGCTTAGTCGAACAGGGGGTATCCTACGAGCAGTACTTC,CASSLVEQGVSYEQYF
TRBV10-3,NA,many,TRBJ1-1,TGTGCCATACGACAGTGGGGACGGCAGAGCACTGAAGCTTTCTTT,CAIRQWGRQSTEAFF
TRBV11-3,NA,many,TRBJ2-2,TGTGCCAGCAGCTTAGGTGTGGACGACACCGGGGAGCTGTTTTTT,CASSLGVDDTGELFF
TRBV28,NA,many,TRBJ2-7,TGTGCCAGCAGGTTGGACAGCCCCTACGAGCAGTACTTC,CASRLDSPYEQYF
TRBV29-1,NA,NA,TRBJ2-7,TGCAGCGTTGAGGCGGGAAAAGGAGGCTACGAGCAGTACTTC,CSVEAGKGGYEQYF
TRBV28,TRBD2,NA,TRBJ2-5,TGTGCCAGCGTTTCCGGTCGTGAAGCGGGACAAGAGACCCAGTACTTC,CASVSGREAGQETQYF
TRBV10-3,NA,NA,TRBJ2-7,TGTGCCACCAGACAGTCCTACGAGCAGTACTTC,CATRQSYEQYF
TRBV5-5,NA,many,TRBJ2-7,TGTGCCACTGGGAGAGGGCTCTCCTACGAGCAGTACTTC,CATGRGLSYEQYF
TRBV27,TRBD1,many,TRBJ1-2,TGTGCCAGCAGTCTTAGACAGGGTGCGACGTATGGCTACACCTTC,CASSLRQGATYGYTF